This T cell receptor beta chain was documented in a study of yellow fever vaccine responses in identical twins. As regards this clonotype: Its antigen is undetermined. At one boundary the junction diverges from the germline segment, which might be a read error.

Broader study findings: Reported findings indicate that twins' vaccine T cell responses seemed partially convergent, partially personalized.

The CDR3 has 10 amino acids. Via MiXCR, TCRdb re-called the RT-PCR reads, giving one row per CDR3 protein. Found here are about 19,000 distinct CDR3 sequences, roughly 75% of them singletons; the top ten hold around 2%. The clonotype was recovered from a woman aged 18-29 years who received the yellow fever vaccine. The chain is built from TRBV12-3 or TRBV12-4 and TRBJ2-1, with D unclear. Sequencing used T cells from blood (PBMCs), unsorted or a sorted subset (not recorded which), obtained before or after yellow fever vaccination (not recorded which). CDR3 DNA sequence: TGTGCCAGCGGGAACAAGCGTTTGGTCTTC. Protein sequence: CASGNKRLVF.